This entry concerns a single T cell receptor beta chain. The table came from immunoSEQ multiplex PCR; TCRdb's copy has only in-frame clones and leaves some out. Of more than 70,000 clones listed, 80% are singletons. This sample is drawn from a study of blood T cell repertoires in COVID-19. This TCR derives from a woman between 70 and 85 years old with acute or convalescent COVID-19. Input material: peripheral blood.

The CDR3 region is CASRLGQRNYGYTF. The CDR3 DNA is TGTGCCAGCAGACTGGGACAGAGAAACTATGGCTACACCTTC. This chain links TRBV6-5 with TRBJ1-2; 7 bases are shared with TRBD1. CDR1 and CDR2 from the germline V gene are MNHEY and SVGAGI. The V segment lost 6 bases and the J segment 2 bases; nucleotides outside the gene matches: 6. CDR3 size: 14 residues.